Listed here are 22 T cell receptor beta chains from one sample, sequenced in a study of blood T cells in healthy people across ages. A second about 6 to 11 cycle PCR used barcoded and J-beta primers. TCRdb reprocessed the 5' RACE reads via MiXCR and lists one record per CDR3 protein. The sample has 1.5 million or so distinct CDR3 sequences; 42% are singletons. What was sequenced was blood. These TCRs come from a woman aged 18-35 years in good health.

The V gene is TRBV27, the J gene TRBJ2-3; 7 bases align to TRBD2. The CDR3 is made up of 15 amino acids. Germline CDR1 reads MNHEY; CDR2 reads SMNVEV (reference sequence). V shed 5 bases, J shed 6 bases, and the junction held 11 bases outside the gene matches. The CDR3 DNA sequence: TGTGCCAGCAGTCGACCCGGGACTACCATGGATACGCAGTATTTT. Translated, it gives CASSRPGTTMDTQYF.

The rearrangement joins TRBV5-1 to TRBJ1-1; D is undetermined. There are 13 residues in the CDR3. Deletions cut 3 bases from V and 1 base from J, with 7 bases between. Germline assignment: CDR1 SGHRS and CDR2 YFSETQ. Here the CDR3 DNA reads TGCGCCAGCAGCTCGACACAGAACACTGAAGCTTTCTTT. Its translation: CASSSTQNTEAFF.

Comments on this clonotype: At one end the junction does not follow the germline gene, possibly because of a read error. This chain links TRBV11-2 with TRBJ2-1, with D possibly matching TRBD2 (7 bases). Per the germline V gene, CDR1 is SGHAT and CDR2 is FQNNGV. The CDR3 has 14 amino acids. The DNA of the CDR3 is TGTGCCAGCAGATTAGGGGGGGTTTTGGATGAGCAGTTCTTC. Translation: CASRLGGVLDEQFF.

This chain joins TRBV12-3 or TRBV12-4 and TRBJ1-5; 9 nucleotides match TRBD1. The length of the CDR3 is 14 residues. Losses at the gene ends were 1 base for V and 9 bases for J; bases not matched to a gene: 4. CDR3: CASSLDRGHWPQHF. DNA of the CDR3: TGTGCCAGCAGTTTAGACAGGGGGCACTGGCCCCAGCATTTT.

This clonotype was seen a few times. This rearrangement joins TRBV5-1 to TRBJ1-2; D ambiguous. Germline values: CDR1 SGHRS, CDR2 YFSETQ. The germline V and J ends were trimmed by 2 bases and 3 bases, with 11 bases remaining between them. The CDR3 has 14 residues. Written as DNA, the CDR3 is TGCGCCAGCAGCTTCACCCAGAGGGACTATGGCTACACCTTC. Translated: CASSFTQRDYGYTF.

J is TRBJ2-3 and V is TRBV5-1; 14 nucleotides agree with TRBD2. This CDR3 has 16 amino acids. V trimming: 4 bases; J trimming: 5 bases; junction bases outside the gene matches: 6. CDR1 is SGHRS, CDR2 YFSETQ, per germline. CDR3 sequence: CASSLRLAGGGDTQYF. In DNA, the CDR3 is TGCGCCAGCAGCCTCCGACTAGCGGGAGGGGGAGATACGCAGTATTTT.

This clonotype was found a few times. DNA for the CDR3: TGTGCCAGCAGTCCATCCGGGACAGGGGACGGCTACACCTTC. It encodes CASSPSGTGDGYTF. The J gene is TRBJ1-2, the V gene TRBV28, with 10 positions matching TRBD1. The CDR3 spans 14 residues. The germline V gene encodes CDR1 MDHEN and CDR2 SYDVKM. The J segment lost 8 bases and the V segment lost 5 bases, leaving 8 bases of the junction unmatched.

This clonotype was seen repeatedly, ten times or more. The gene calls are TRBV29-1 and TRBJ2-7; 9 nucleotides agree with TRBD2. The V gene end was trimmed by 1 base and the J gene end by 3 bases; junction bases not matched to a gene: 4. This CDR3 has 14 residues. Germline V CDR1 and CDR2: SQVTM, ANQGSEA. CDR3 sequence: CSVEASGKNYEQYF. CDR3 in DNA: TGCAGCGTTGAAGCTAGCGGGAAGAACTACGAGCAGTACTTC.

This clonotype has only a few counts. The chain uses TRBV5-1 and TRBJ2-6, with 7 nucleotides matching TRBD1. Trimming at V came to 4 bases and at J to 4 bases, leaving 20 bases not matched to a gene. Germline CDR1 reads SGHRS; CDR2 reads YFSETQ. This CDR3 contains 20 residues. For the CDR3, the DNA is TGCGCCAGCAGCCCAACCAGACCGGGACAGAACCCTTCCGGGGCCAACGTCCTGACTTTC. Translating it yields CASSPTRPGQNPSGANVLTF.

The chain carries TRBV20-1 and TRBJ2-5; D is perhaps TRBD1 or TRBD2 (6 bases each). The V gene's germline CDR1 is DFQATT and CDR2 SNEGSKA (reference sequence). The length of the CDR3 is 14 residues. The V end was cut by 6 bases, the J end by 5 bases, with 19 bases between. The CDR3 is CSARGPTYVETQYF. The DNA for the CDR3 is TGCAGTGCCCGGGGGCCAACATATGTGGAGACCCAGTACTTC.

V gene TRBV12-3 or TRBV12-4 combines with J gene TRBJ2-5; 9 bases agree with TRBD1. V shed 8 bases and J 3 bases; nucleotides not matched to a gene: 16. The CDR3 spans 17 residues. In DNA, the CDR3 is TGTGCCAGCGCGAAAGGGGGACAGGGACAGGGCAAAGAGACCCAGTACTTC. Protein: CASAKGGQGQGKETQYF.

CDR3 amino acids: CASSPSRGRVNYEQYF. In DNA form, the CDR3 reads TGTGCCAGCAGCCCAAGCCGGGGACGAGTAAACTACGAGCAGTACTTC. V gene TRBV27 combines with J gene TRBJ2-7; D may correspond to TRBD1 or TRBD2 (5 bases each). The CDR3 has 16 residues. Germline loops: CDR1 MNHEY, CDR2 SMNVEV (reference sequence). V was clipped by 6 bases and J by 3 bases, with 21 bases between them.

The chain carries TRBV9 and TRBJ2-3; D not resolved. The V end lost 0 bases, the J end lost 1 base, and 18 bases lay between the germline ends. The CDR3 length is 18 residues. CDR1 is SGDLS, CDR2 YYNGEE, per germline. The CDR3 DNA sequence: TGTGCCAGCAGCGTAGTTTCGGCTATAAAGTCTGGCACAGATACGCAGTATTTT. This gives the protein CASSVVSAIKSGTDTQYF.

The J gene is TRBJ2-1, the V gene TRBV20-1, with 9 bases that match TRBD2. The CDR3 runs to 16 residues. The germline CDR1 and CDR2 sequences are DFQATT and SNEGSKA (reference sequence). The trim removed 3 bases at V and 4 bases at J, leaving 10 bases unmatched. In DNA form, the CDR3 reads TGCAGTGCTAGGGTCTCTGGGGCGGGAGGGTACAATGAGCAGTTCTTC. Encoded protein: CSARVSGAGGYNEQFF.

The chain links TRBV20-1 to TRBJ2-7; D is unclear. V gave up 3 bases and J gave up 10 bases, with 13 bases separating them. CDR1 and CDR2 from the germline V gene are DFQATT and SNEGSKA (reference sequence). The CDR3 is 11 amino acids. The CDR3 spells CSARRQEAQYF. The CDR3 DNA is TGCAGTGCTAGGAGGCAAGAGGCCCAGTACTTC.

Of note for this clonotype: One end of the junction fails to match germline, which may point to a read error. The chain couples TRBV12-3 or TRBV12-4 to TRBJ2-5; D is possibly TRBD2 (5 bases). This CDR3 spans 13 amino acids. The CDR3 sequence is CAGSLLSGETQYF. In DNA form, the CDR3 reads TGTGCCGGCAGTTTATTGTCGGGGGAGACCCAGTACTTC.

The chain uses TRBV20-1 and TRBJ2-7; D is unresolved. With 7 bases removed from V and 3 bases from J, the gap between germline ends came to 10 bases. Germline CDR1 is DFQATT and CDR2 is SNEGSKA (reference sequence). The CDR3 is 11 residues long. CDR3 sequence (DNA): TGCAGTGTTAGCACGAACTACGAGCAGTACTTC. Translated, it gives CSVSTNYEQYF.

The rearrangement links TRBV20-1 to TRBJ1-1; unclear D gene. From germline, CDR1 is DFQATT and CDR2 SNEGSKA (reference sequence). V lost 0 bases and J 0 bases, leaving 8 bases between the germline ends. This CDR3 is 14 amino acids long. The CDR3 sequence is CSARDGPLNTEAFF. CDR3 coding DNA: TGCAGTGCTAGAGACGGACCGTTGAACACTGAAGCTTTCTTT.

This chain connects TRBV12-3 or TRBV12-4 to TRBJ2-4; D possibly matches TRBD1 or TRBD2 (6 bases each). V was shortened by 5 bases and J by 0 bases, with 23 bases between the two germline ends. This CDR3 region has 19 residues. CDR3: CASSAGGHLGVIAKNIQYF. CDR3 in DNA: TGTGCCAGCAGTGCCGGGGGACATTTAGGGGTAATAGCCAAAAACATTCAGTACTTC.

This clonotype has just a few counts. V usage is TRBV6-5 and J usage is TRBJ1-2, with D possibly matching TRBD1 (6 bases). Germline CDR1 MNHEY, CDR2 SVGAGI. The CDR3 is 12 residues long. V was pared by 6 bases and J by 7 bases, with 12 bases between. CDR3 region: CASSLDSSGYTF. As DNA, the CDR3 is TGTGCCAGCAGCCTGGACAGTAGTGGCTACACCTTC.

This chain links TRBV7-9 with TRBJ2-1; perhaps TRBD2 as D (5 bases). Germline V gives CDR1 SEHNR, CDR2 FQNEAQ (reference sequence). V was shortened by 5 bases and J by 4 bases, with 15 bases between the two germline ends. This CDR3 has 15 amino acids. This CDR3 is CASSPSVALYNEQFF. The CDR3 DNA reads TGTGCCAGCAGCCCCAGCGTAGCGCTGTACAATGAGCAGTTCTTC.

The genes are TRBV13 and TRBJ1-2; D might be TRBD1 (5 bases). Trimming removed 5 bases at V and 10 bases at J, with 23 bases between. Germline assignment: CDR1 PRHDT and CDR2 FYEKMQ (reference sequence). The CDR3 runs to 15 residues. For the CDR3, the DNA is TGTGCCAGCAGCCCCGGGACGGCGAGTAAAGGGACCTACACCTTC. Translation gives CASSPGTASKGTYTF.